The clone carrying this TCR beta chain came up a few times. Germline values: CDR1 SGHNT, CDR2 YYREEE (reference sequence). The V end was cut by 0 bases, the J end by 6 bases, with 24 bases between. The CDR3 has 18 residues. Investigators reverse transcribed all isolated RNA, so they sequenced expressed TCRB transcripts. Produced via immunoSEQ multiplex PCR; TCRdb's table is partial and in-frame only. This sample carries around 140,000 clones, 9% to 10% of them seen once, and the ten largest clones take 0.55% to 0.65%. The data derive from a study of beta chain features in type 1 diabetes. Sequencing used central memory CD4+ T cells from blood. The chain has TRBV5-4 and TRBJ1-1; tentatively, D is TRBD1 (6 bases). The receptor's source is a woman aged 40 to 49 in good health. The DNA of the CDR3 is TGTGCCAGCAGCTTGGTGGCCACCATGGTCAGGGGTAAGGCTGAAGCTTTCTTT. This encodes CASSLVATMVRGKAEAFF. Complete variable domain (other parts from reference TRBV5-4 and TRBJ1-1): ETGVTQSPTHLIKTRGQQVTLRCSSQSGHNTVSWYQQALGQGPQFIFQYYREEENGRGNFPPRFSGLQFPNYSSELNVNALELDDSALYLCASSLVATMVRGKAEAFFGQGTRLTVV.